The T cell receptor beta chain described here comes from a study of shared clonotypes between healthy human individuals. Across the study: Ranging from 18 to 49 in age, donors were a couple of women and three men. Each donor contributed plates that comprised three CD4 naive, three CD4 memory, two CD8 naive and one CD8 memory.

The germline V gene has CDR1 LGHNA and CDR2 YNFKEQ. Trimming cost V 0 bases and J 6 bases, with 8 bases left between them. This CDR3 is 13 amino acids long. Assay execution took place at the deep level. Researchers divided each subset's genomic DNA evenly across several immunoSEQ plates. Sequencing used immunoSEQ multiplex PCR; TCRdb keeps in-frame clones, though not all of them. The sample yields around 750,000 clones, 74% seen once. Sequencing was performed on memory CD4+ T cells sorted from blood. The subset was: CD45RA-negative fraction. The TCR comes from a woman aged 25 to 39 in good health. The chain carries TRBV4-2 and TRBJ1-2; possibly TRBD1 for D (5 bases). The CDR3 coding sequence is TGTGCCAGCAGCCAAGACAGGGTCCATGGCTACACCTTC. Protein product: CASSQDRVHGYTF.